These 14 T cell receptor beta chains share one sample of origin, sequenced in a study of OX40 agonist ivuxolimab in advanced cancers. Sequencing used immunoSEQ multiplex PCR; TCRdb keeps in-frame clones, though not all of them. Of approximately 90,000 clones in the sample, about 85% are singletons; the top ten hold 3% to 4%. Sequenced material: CD4+ or CD8+ T cells sorted from blood, taken in a trial of the OX40 agonist ivuxolimab. The receptors originated from an adult with an advanced solid tumor such as melanoma, head and neck, liver or kidney cancer.

The chain employs TRBV6-6 and TRBJ2-7, with D possibly TRBD1 on 6 matching bases. V shed 5 bases and J shed 4 bases, with 15 bases lying between them. The CDR3 is made up of 14 amino acids. Germline V gives CDR1 MNHNY, CDR2 SVGAGI (reference sequence). The CDR3 region is CASSLTGSGYEQYF. The CDR3, as DNA: TGTGCCAGCAGTCTCACAGGGAGTGGTTACGAGCAGTACTTC.

This clone was found a few times. The V and J genes are TRBV27 and TRBJ2-5; 8 bases fit TRBD1. The CDR3 totals 15 residues. CDR1 MNHEY and CDR2 SMNVEV come from the germline V gene (reference sequence). With 6 bases clipped from V and 6 bases from J, the junction kept 12 bases outside the gene matches. The CDR3 sequence: CASSVTGAPSKTQYF. CDR3 coding DNA: TGTGCCAGCAGCGTGACAGGGGCGCCCTCGAAGACCCAGTACTTC.

The chain combines TRBV10-3 with TRBJ1-6; a weak D match, TRBD1 (5 bases). Germline loops: CDR1 ENHRY, CDR2 SYGVKD. The CDR3 totals 13 residues. V lost 4 bases and J 8 bases, leaving 9 bases between the germline ends. CDR3 DNA: TGTGCCATCAGTGGGGCAGGGTATTCACCCCTCCACTTT. This encodes CAISGAGYSPLHF.

The V call is TRBV30, the J call TRBJ2-1, with TRBD2 matching 9 bases. Unmatched junction bases numbered 4, after V lost 2 bases and J lost 2 bases. The CDR3 covers 15 residues. CDR1 is GTSNPN and CDR2 is SVGIG in the germline V gene (reference sequence). CDR3 sequence (DNA): TGTGCCTGGAGTATTTTAGCGGGAGCCTACAATGAGCAGTTCTTC. This translates into CAWSILAGAYNEQFF.

The V and J genes are TRBV11-2 and TRBJ2-5; D remains unclear. The assigned J gene may be wrong: the sequence end matches TRBJ2-7 better. The germline CDR1 and CDR2 sequences are SGHAT and FQNNGV. CDR3 size: 13 residues. The CDR3 sequence is CASSPIRTYEQYF. The CDR3 DNA sequence: TGTGCCAGCAGTCCAATAAGAACCTACGAGCAGTACTTC.

This clone has only one observation. The CDR3 nucleotides are TGTGCCAGCAGCCCCCTGACAGGCTACTTTTCCTACGAGCAGTACTTC. Translating gives CASSPLTGYFSYEQYF. The rearrangement links TRBV27 to TRBJ2-7; D possibly corresponds to TRBD1 (6 bases). Trimming took off 6 bases at V and 1 base at J, with 19 bases between the two ends. The CDR3 length is 16 residues. Germline CDR1 is MNHEY and CDR2 is SMNVEV (reference sequence).

This rearrangement joins TRBV19 to TRBJ2-1; D is ambiguous. This CDR3 has 15 residues. V was trimmed by 2 bases and J by 2 bases, leaving 10 bases between them. Germline loops: CDR1 LNHDA, CDR2 SQIVND (reference sequence). The CDR3 protein is CASSISPGPYNEQFF. The CDR3 nucleotides read TGTGCCAGTAGTATATCTCCTGGGCCCTACAATGAGCAGTTCTTC.

The chain uses TRBV20-1 and TRBJ2-3; no firm D call. The CDR3 consists of 11 residues. Trimming took off 5 bases at V and 4 bases at J, with 7 bases between the two ends. Germline CDR1 reads DFQATT; CDR2 reads SNEGSKA (reference sequence). CDR3 protein: CSAPLADTQYF. The CDR3 coding sequence is TGCAGTGCTCCCTTGGCAGATACGCAGTATTTT.

This clone appeared a few times. V usage is TRBV2 and J usage is TRBJ2-3, with D unresolved. The germline V and J ends were trimmed by 7 bases and 6 bases, with 14 bases remaining between them. Germline CDR1 reads SNHLY; CDR2 reads FYNNEI. This CDR3 is built from 13 residues. The CDR3 bases are TGTGCCAGCAACAAAGAGAGTAGTGATACGCAGTATTTT. This encodes CASNKESSDTQYF.

The chain carries TRBV10-3 and TRBJ2-7; D remains ambiguous. V was trimmed by 4 bases and J by 5 bases, leaving 9 bases between them. The CDR3 is 12 residues long. Germline loops: CDR1 ENHRY, CDR2 SYGVKD. The CDR3 is CAISGVVNEQYF. CDR3 sequence (DNA): TGTGCCATCAGTGGGGTCGTGAACGAGCAGTACTTC.

The chain employs TRBV6-5 and TRBJ2-7, with TRBD2 identical over 11 bases. Germline values: CDR1 MNHEY, CDR2 SVGAGI. V shed 10 bases and J 2 bases; nucleotides not matched to a gene: 7. The CDR3 has 14 residues. The CDR3 is CATKPGLAAYEQYF. The CDR3, as DNA: TGTGCCACTAAACCGGGACTAGCGGCCTACGAGCAGTACTTC.

V and J are TRBV11-3 and TRBJ2-7, with D uncertain. The germline V gene has CDR1 SGHNT and CDR2 YENEEA. V shed 4 bases and J shed 3 bases, with 13 bases lying between them. This CDR3 region has 14 residues. The CDR3 loop is CASSYAAVFYEQYF. The CDR3 DNA sequence: TGTGCCAGCAGCTACGCGGCAGTTTTCTACGAGCAGTACTTC.

V and J are TRBV6-5 and TRBJ1-1; 7 nucleotides agree with TRBD1. Unmatched junction bases numbered 3, after V lost 7 bases and J lost 1 base. Germline V CDR1 and CDR2: MNHEY, SVGAGI. The CDR3 spans 13 residues. The CDR3 protein is CASKRQGNTEAFF. CDR3 DNA sequence: TGTGCCAGCAAACGACAGGGGAACACTGAAGCTTTCTTT.

The chain recombines TRBV14 with TRBJ1-6, with D possibly being TRBD1 (6 bases). The germline V and J ends were trimmed by 0 bases and 15 bases, with 15 bases remaining between them. Germline V gene sequence: CDR1 SGHDN, CDR2 FVKESK. CDR3 length equals 14 residues. CDR3 in DNA: TGTGCCAGCAGCCAAGAGGATACAGGGATTGACCTCCACTTT. This codes for CASSQEDTGIDLHF.